A single sample gave rise to the 20 T cell receptor beta chains below, sequenced in a study of blood T cell repertoires in COVID-19. Profiling relied on immunoSEQ multiplex PCR, and the TCRdb table lists in-frame clones only, not all of them. Here the sample spans fewer than 150,000 clones, 70% to 90% being singletons. Sequenced material: peripheral blood. The receptors derive from a human donor in a cohort sampled during active COVID-19.

The V and J genes are TRBV19 and TRBJ2-5, with 9 bases identical to TRBD1. CDR1 is LNHDA and CDR2 is SQIVND in the germline V gene (reference sequence). The CDR3 spans 15 residues. The V segment lost 6 bases and the J segment 0 bases; nucleotides outside the gene matches: 5. The CDR3 DNA reads as TGTGCCAGTAGAGGACAGGGGTATGACCAAGAGACCCAGTACTTC. Translating gives CASRGQGYDQETQYF.

As DNA, the CDR3 is TGTGCCAGTAGTACTCTGACAGGGGATGGCGGCTACACCTTC. This encodes CASSTLTGDGGYTF. The chain carries TRBV19 and TRBJ1-2; 8 bases are a match to TRBD1. This CDR3 is 14 amino acids long. Losses at the gene ends were 4 bases for V and 8 bases for J; bases not matched to a gene: 9. CDR1 is LNHDA and CDR2 is SQIVND in the germline V gene (reference sequence).

J is TRBJ2-7 and V is TRBV25-1; 8 bases are shared with TRBD1. After removal of 4 bases from V and 7 bases from J, the junction contained 9 bases not matched to a gene. The germline V gene encodes CDR1 MGHDK and CDR2 SYGVNS. The CDR3 is made up of 14 amino acids. The chain's CDR3 is CASSGLQGVGEQYF. The CDR3 region has the DNA TGTGCCAGCAGTGGATTACAGGGGGTGGGAGAGCAGTACTTC.

The gene calls are TRBV23-1 and TRBJ2-5, with 7 bases that match TRBD2. TRBV23-1 is an open reading frame, and its role is uncertain. This CDR3 comprises 16 residues. The junction had 16 bases not matched to a gene; V was cut back by 9 bases and J by 3 bases. CDR3 sequence: CASPSGAGVKKETQYF. In nucleotides, the CDR3 is TGCGCCAGTCCCTCCGGGGCGGGGGTTAAAAAAGAGACCCAGTACTTC.

The V gene is TRBV19, the J gene TRBJ2-6; TRBD2 is a possible D gene (6 bases). The CDR3 is made up of 14 amino acids. Germline CDR1 LNHDA, CDR2 SQIVND (reference sequence). The V end lost 5 bases, the J end lost 2 bases, and 7 bases lay between the germline ends. For the CDR3, the DNA is TGTGCCAGTAGTCGCGGGGCTGGGGCCAACGTCCTGACTTTC. Its translation: CASSRGAGANVLTF.

V and J are TRBV30 and TRBJ2-7; D uncertain. The CDR3 extends over 16 amino acids. V was clipped by 0 bases and J by 3 bases, with 18 bases between them. In germline, CDR1 is GTSNPN, CDR2 SVGIG (reference sequence). This chain's CDR3 is CAWSVMRPANLYEQYF. CDR3 coding DNA: TGTGCCTGGAGTGTAATGAGGCCAGCTAACCTCTACGAGCAGTACTTC.

The chain couples TRBV5-1 to TRBJ2-3; tentative D call: TRBD2 (6 bases). V lost 2 bases to trimming and J lost 0 bases, with 7 bases between them. Looked up from germline, CDR1 is SGHRS and CDR2 is YFSETQ. CDR3 length: 14 amino acids. The CDR3 here is CASSFGTSTDTQYF. The CDR3, as DNA: TGCGCCAGCAGCTTCGGGACTAGCACAGATACGCAGTATTTT. Drawing the rest from reference TRBV5-1 and TRBJ2-3, the complete variable domain is KAGVTQTPRYLIKTRGQQVTLSCSPISGHRSVSWYQQTPGQGLQFLFEYFSETQRNKGNFPGRFSGRQFSNSRSEMNVSTLELGDSALYLCASSFGTSTDTQYFGPGTRLTVL.

This chain uses TRBV5-8 with TRBJ1-4, with D maybe TRBD1 (5 bases). The CDR3 is 17 amino acids. The germline gives CDR1 SGHTS, CDR2 YDEGEE. V was shortened by 0 bases and J by 8 bases, with 20 bases between the two germline ends. The CDR3, as DNA: TGTGCCAGCAGCTTGGGGTTTCGGACACTGAAGGGGGAAAAACTGTTTTTT. This sequence encodes CASSLGFRTLKGEKLFF. Full variable domain (outside the CDR3, taken from reference TRBV5-8 and TRBJ1-4): EAGVTQSPTHLIKTRGQQATLRCSPISGHTSVYWYQQALGLGLQFLLWYDEGEERNRGNFPPRFSGRQFPNYSSELNVNALELEDSALYLCASSLGFRTLKGEKLFFGSGTQLSVL.

The genes are TRBV19 and TRBJ2-3; D perhaps matches TRBD2 (5 bases). This CDR3 is built from 17 residues. Deletions cut 6 bases from V and 0 bases from J, with 19 bases between. The germline gives CDR1 LNHDA, CDR2 SQIVND (reference sequence). The CDR3 DNA sequence: TGTGCCAGTAGAAAGAACCAAGCGGTGTCTAGCACAGATACGCAGTATTTT. Translating gives CASRKNQAVSSTDTQYF.

V is TRBV7-8 and J is TRBJ1-2; TRBD1 is a possible D gene (6 bases). The V and J ends lost 5 bases and 6 bases respectively, with 19 bases between them. CDR1 SGHVS and CDR2 FQNEAQ come from the germline V gene. The CDR3 sequence is 15 residues long. The CDR3 bases are TGTGCCAGCAGCGATAGGGGGGGTTGGCGCAATGGCTACACCTTC. Protein: CASSDRGGWRNGYTF.

The chain carries TRBV11-2 and TRBJ1-3; D not certain. CDR1 is SGHAT, CDR2 FQNNGV, per germline. V dropped 1 base and J dropped 1 base, with 5 bases sitting between them. CDR3 length equals 14 residues. The CDR3 here is CASSLVQSGNTIYF. Here the CDR3 DNA reads TGTGCCAGCAGCTTAGTCCAATCTGGAAACACCATATATTTT. Full variable domain (missing parts from reference TRBV11-2 and TRBJ1-3): EAGVAQSPRYKIIEKRQSVAFWCNPISGHATLYWYQQILGQGPKLLIQFQNNGVVDDSQLPKDRFSAERLKGVDSTLKIQPAKLEDSAVYLCASSLVQSGNTIYFGEGSWLTVV.

This chain joins TRBV5-5 and TRBJ2-1, with 11 bases that match TRBD2. The germline gives CDR1 SGHKS, CDR2 YYEKEE (reference sequence). Germline trimming cut 1 base from V and 6 bases from J; bases unmatched to any gene: 3. The CDR3 length is 15 residues. The CDR3 DNA reads TGTGCCAGCAGCTTGACTAGCGGGGGATTCAATGAGCAGTTCTTC. Its translation: CASSLTSGGFNEQFF.

The genes are TRBV28 and TRBJ2-7, with TRBD1 matching over 10 bases. The germline V gene encodes CDR1 MDHEN and CDR2 SYDVKM. The CDR3 has 15 amino acids. V lost 5 bases, J lost 1 base, and 5 bases stayed unmatched. The CDR3 sequence: CASSPDRGPSYEQYF. The CDR3 DNA is TGTGCCAGCAGTCCAGACAGGGGGCCGTCCTACGAGCAGTACTTC.

V gene TRBV30 combines with J gene TRBJ2-3; 8 nucleotides line up with TRBD1. The CDR3 loop spans 16 amino acids. After removal of 4 bases from V and 4 bases from J, the junction contained 13 bases not matched to a gene. Germline loops: CDR1 GTSNPN, CDR2 SVGIG (reference sequence). The CDR3 sequence: CAWTRLVGQGSDTQYF. The CDR3 DNA reads as TGTGCCTGGACCCGGCTAGTAGGACAGGGATCAGATACGCAGTATTTT.

The V call is TRBV5-4, the J call TRBJ1-2, with TRBD1 matching over 9 bases. The germline V gene has CDR1 SGHNT and CDR2 YYREEE (reference sequence). V gave up 0 bases and J gave up 0 bases; unmatched junction bases: 9. The CDR3 length is 18 residues. DNA for the CDR3: TGTGCCAGCAGCTTGGGGACAGGGGCAGATTTAGCTAACTATGGCTACACCTTC. Protein: CASSLGTGADLANYGYTF.

The chain has TRBV15 and TRBJ1-3; D call uncertain. Between the trimmed V and J ends, which lost 3 bases and 0 bases, there was a span of 9 bases. Germline V gene lookup returns CDR1 LNHNV and CDR2 YYDKDF (reference sequence). The CDR3 runs to 15 residues. DNA for the CDR3: TGTGCCACCAGCAGCCGGGGTAACTCTGGAAACACCATATATTTT. Translated: CATSSRGNSGNTIYF.

The rearrangement links TRBV4-2 to TRBJ2-3, with 9 bases that match TRBD2. The CDR3 has 19 amino acids. J lost 6 bases, V lost 0 bases, and 16 bases had no gene match. The germline gives CDR1 LGHNA, CDR2 YNFKEQ. The CDR3 reads CASSQDRVRAAGGADTQYF. In DNA, the CDR3 is TGTGCCAGCAGCCAAGATCGAGTTCGGGCAGCGGGGGGAGCGGATACGCAGTATTTT.

This rearrangement joins TRBV6-6 to TRBJ2-7, with 9 bases aligning to TRBD2. Germline CDR1 is MNHNY and CDR2 is SVGAGI (reference sequence). CDR3 length: 16 amino acids. Unmatched junction bases numbered 9, after V lost 6 bases and J lost 0 bases. The CDR3 DNA reads TGTGCCAGCAGAGACCTTACTAGCGGGTCCTCCTACGAGCAGTACTTC. Translated, it gives CASRDLTSGSSYEQYF.

This rearrangement joins TRBV2 to TRBJ1-1; no clear D gene. The ends were cut back, 8 bases at V and 5 bases at J, with 21 bases in the middle. Germline assignment: CDR1 SNHLY and CDR2 FYNNEI. The CDR3 loop spans 15 amino acids. CDR3 protein: CASRPEIVRETEAFF. Written as DNA, the CDR3 is TGTGCCAGCCGGCCGGAGATCGTAAGGGAGACTGAAGCTTTCTTT.

This clone was found once. V and J are TRBV5-5 and TRBJ2-7; D not certain. This CDR3 has 14 amino acids. V was shortened by 0 bases and J by 3 bases, with 10 bases between the two germline ends. Germline V gene lookup returns CDR1 SGHKS and CDR2 YYEKEE (reference sequence). The CDR3 protein is CASSLARQDYEQYF. DNA for the CDR3: TGTGCCAGCAGCTTGGCTCGTCAGGACTACGAGCAGTACTTC.